The 6 T cell receptor beta chains presented below share a single source sample, sequenced in a study of human T cells and chemical hapten exposure (dated by TCRdb to the early 2020s). Reading the label with the study, this specimen's time point is: pre-sensitization, week 0. Per the publication, the treatment or condition label means: therapeutic diphenylcyclopropenone sensitization with weekly scalp DPC. The library was produced with RACE. For sequencing, a NextSeq 500 was employed. TCRdb reworked the public reads: Q25 trimming with fastp, MiXCR clone assembly, productive beta chains retained. Identical CDR3 protein sequences are pooled into one entry, listed with their most common genes and DNA. This sample comprises about 120,000 distinct CDR3 sequences, roughly 14% of them detected only once. The ten largest clones add up to around 3% of the sample. This sample comprised whole blood, obtained in connection with sensitization to the hapten diphenylcyclopropenone (DPC). Every receptor here comes from a woman under 30 with alopecia areata. Some clones in this sample may be carry-over from other donors' samples.

This clonotype was seen many times. This chain connects TRBV28 to TRBJ2-3; 7 nucleotides line up with TRBD1. J was trimmed by 1 base and V by 2 bases; bases with no gene match: 6. The CDR3 runs to 16 residues. Germline lookup yields CDR1 MDHEN and CDR2 SYDVKM. As DNA, the CDR3 is TGTGCCAGCAGTTTAGGGCAGGGGGTGGGCACAGATACGCAGTATTTT. Translating it yields CASSLGQGVGTDTQYF.

J is TRBJ2-3 and V is TRBV12-3 or TRBV12-4; D not resolved. The CDR3 is 12 residues long. V lost 8 bases and J lost 2, with 8 bases in between. CDR3 region: CASSAITDTQYF. In nucleotides, the CDR3 is TGTGCCAGCTCGGCCATCACAGATACGCAGTATTTT.

This clonotype was detected many times. The gene calls are TRBV7-2 and TRBJ2-5, with D unclear. Germline CDR1 reads SGHTA; CDR2 reads FQGNSA. CDR3 length: 13 amino acids. The V end was cut by 5 bases, the J end by 1 base, with 8 bases between. The CDR3 DNA reads TGTGCCAGCAGCCCGCGCATCCAAGAGACCCAGTACTTC. Residues: CASSPRIQETQYF.

This clonotype appeared a few times. The V gene is TRBV6-5, the J gene TRBJ2-6, with D perhaps matching TRBD1 (6 bases). This CDR3 has 15 amino acids. Between the trimmed V and J ends, which lost 8 bases and 4 bases, there was a span of 15 bases. Germline values: CDR1 MNHEY, CDR2 SVGAGI. DNA for the CDR3: TGTGCCAGCCAGCCCACAGGGAACGGGGCCAACGTCCTGACTTTC. It encodes CASQPTGNGANVLTF.

This chain joins TRBV5-1 and TRBJ1-4, with unresolved D. V was trimmed by 4 bases and J by 8 bases, leaving 12 bases between them. The germline CDR1 and CDR2 sequences are SGHRS and YFSETQ. The CDR3 length is 13 residues. The CDR3 loop is CASSPPAGEKLFF. Here the CDR3 DNA reads TGCGCCAGCAGCCCCCCGGCCGGGGAAAAACTGTTTTTT.

This clonotype was found a few times. The V call is TRBV20-1, the J call TRBJ2-7; no clear D. Germline CDR1 is DFQATT and CDR2 is SNEGSKA (reference sequence). V was pared by 3 bases and J by 4 bases, with 10 bases between. The CDR3 loop spans 12 amino acids. The CDR3 coding sequence is TGCAGTGCTAGTAGTGCCTATTACGAGCAGTACTTC. As protein: CSASSAYYEQYF.